The 2 T cell receptor beta chains below all came from one sample that was sequenced in a study of cytomegalovirus exposure and HLA in healthy donors. The primer mix had 60 Vbeta and 13 Jbeta primers. Here immunoSEQ multiplex PCR was the method, and the copy in TCRdb shows in-frame clones only, minus some. The repertoire consists of around 150,000 clones, with roughly 80% occurring once and the leading ten covering 4% to 4.5%. The sample was PBMCs. The receptors come from a middle-aged woman in good health and CMV-seropositive.

The J gene is TRBJ2-1, the V gene TRBV5-4; 8 positions agree with TRBD2. The CDR3 is 17 residues long. The J segment lost 7 bases and the V segment lost 0 bases, leaving 12 bases of the junction unmatched. Germline-derived CDR1 and CDR2 are SGHNT and YYREEE (reference sequence). The CDR3 loop is CASSLAHLAGIKNEQFF. The CDR3 nucleotides are TGTGCCAGCAGCTTGGCCCACTTAGCGGGAATAAAGAATGAGCAGTTCTTC.

This clone was picked up one time. The chain employs TRBV5-8 and TRBJ2-2; 9 bases are shared with TRBD1. In germline, CDR1 is SGHTS, CDR2 YDEGEE. V lost 4 bases to trimming and J lost 5 bases; unmatched junction nucleotides: 9. This CDR3 is built from 16 residues. The CDR3 DNA reads TGTGCCAGCAGCCCCCTCTGGACAGGGGTGACCGGGGAGCTGTTTTTT. Protein sequence: CASSPLWTGVTGELFF. The complete variable domain, with remaining parts taken from reference TRBV5-8 and TRBJ2-2, reads EAGVTQSPTHLIKTRGQQATLRCSPISGHTSVYWYQQALGLGLQFLLWYDEGEERNRGNFPPRFSGRQFPNYSSELNVNALELEDSALYLCASSPLWTGVTGELFFGEGSRLTVL.